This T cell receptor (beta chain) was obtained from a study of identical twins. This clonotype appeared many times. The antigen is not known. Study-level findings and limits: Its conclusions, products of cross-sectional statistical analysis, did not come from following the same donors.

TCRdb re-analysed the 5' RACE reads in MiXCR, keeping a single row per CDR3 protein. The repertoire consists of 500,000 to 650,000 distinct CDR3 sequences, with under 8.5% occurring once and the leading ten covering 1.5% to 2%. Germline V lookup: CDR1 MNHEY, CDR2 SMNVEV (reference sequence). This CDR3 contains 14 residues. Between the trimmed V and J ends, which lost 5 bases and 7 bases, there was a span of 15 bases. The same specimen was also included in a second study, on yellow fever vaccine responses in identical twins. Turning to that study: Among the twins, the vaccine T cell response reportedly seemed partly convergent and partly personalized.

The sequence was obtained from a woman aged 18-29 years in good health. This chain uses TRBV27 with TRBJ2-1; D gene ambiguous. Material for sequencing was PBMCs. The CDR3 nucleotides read TGTGCCAGCAGTCCCCTTATAGGGTATAATGAGCAGTTCTTC. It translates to CASSPLIGYNEQFF.